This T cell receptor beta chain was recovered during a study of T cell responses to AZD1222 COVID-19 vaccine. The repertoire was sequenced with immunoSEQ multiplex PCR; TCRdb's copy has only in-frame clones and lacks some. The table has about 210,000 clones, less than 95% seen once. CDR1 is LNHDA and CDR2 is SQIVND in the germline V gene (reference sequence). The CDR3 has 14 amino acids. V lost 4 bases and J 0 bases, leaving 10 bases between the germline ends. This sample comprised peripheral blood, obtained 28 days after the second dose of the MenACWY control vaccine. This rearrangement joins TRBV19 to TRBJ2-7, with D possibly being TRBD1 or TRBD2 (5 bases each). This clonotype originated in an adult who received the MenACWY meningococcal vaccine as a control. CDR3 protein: CASSTGASSYEQYF. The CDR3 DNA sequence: TGTGCCAGTAGTACCGGGGCCAGCTCCTACGAGCAGTACTTC.